What follows are 25 T cell receptor beta chains derived from one specimen sequenced in a study of beta chain features in type 1 diabetes. What was sequenced were expressed TCRB transcripts, since all of the isolated RNA had been reverse transcribed. TCRdb keeps only in-frame clones here, not all; method: immunoSEQ multiplex PCR. The sample records just over 600,000 clones, about 14% being singletons. Sequenced sample: naive CD4+ T cells from blood. The receptors shown here come from a man between 18 and 29 years old in good health.

This clone was picked up a small number of times. Other DNA sequences within the sample encode an identical CDR3. V and J are TRBV5-1 and TRBJ2-5; D may be TRBD2 (5 bases). V lost 0 bases, J lost 4 bases, and 10 bases lay in between. Germline V gene data show CDR1 as SGHRS and CDR2 as YFSETQ. The CDR3 is 14 residues long. CDR3 sequence reads: CASSLVGAGETQYF. In DNA form, the CDR3 reads TGCGCCAGCAGCTTGGTGGGTGCGGGAGAGACCCAGTACTTC.

The sample holds a few counts of this clone. V and J are TRBV18 and TRBJ1-1; 7 bases fit TRBD1. V lost 4 bases and J lost 7; bases outside the gene matches: 9. The CDR3 contains 14 residues. Germline CDR1 reads KGHSH; CDR2 reads LQKENI. The chain's CDR3 is CASSLDGTVIEAFF. The DNA of the CDR3 is TGTGCCAGCTCACTAGACGGGACAGTCATTGAAGCTTTCTTT.

J is TRBJ2-7 and V is TRBV27; a possible D gene is TRBD2 (5 bases). This CDR3 contains 13 residues. Germline V gene data show CDR1 as MNHEY and CDR2 as SMNVEV (reference sequence). V was pared by 2 bases and J by 3 bases, with 8 bases between. CDR3 coding DNA: TGTGCCAGCAGTTTAACTAGATTCTACGAGCAGTACTTC. It is translated as CASSLTRFYEQYF.

The chain employs TRBV14 and TRBJ1-6; D remains ambiguous. Trimming took off 1 base at V and 6 bases at J, with 10 bases between the two ends. The CDR3 has 15 residues. The germline CDR1 and CDR2 sequences are SGHDN and FVKESK. The CDR3 DNA follows: TGTGCCAGCAGCCAAGCTTGGAGCACTAATTCACCCCTCCACTTT. Translation gives CASSQAWSTNSPLHF.

The chain uses TRBV28 and TRBJ1-5, with 10 bases matching TRBD1. Germline assignment: CDR1 MDHEN and CDR2 SYDVKM. The V gene end was trimmed by 6 bases and the J gene end by 6 bases; junction bases not matched to a gene: 8. This CDR3 contains 15 residues. The CDR3 DNA sequence: TGTGCCAGCAGGCCCCCGGGGACAGGGGTTCAGCCCCAGCATTTT. Protein sequence: CASRPPGTGVQPQHF.

The chain joins TRBV27 to TRBJ2-5; D remains ambiguous. The germline gives CDR1 MNHEY, CDR2 SMNVEV (reference sequence). The CDR3 runs 16 residues. V was pared by 5 bases and J by 2 bases, with 18 bases between. CDR3 amino acids: CASSKVEAALQETQYF. The CDR3 DNA reads TGTGCCAGCAGTAAAGTCGAAGCTGCGCTTCAAGAGACCCAGTACTTC.

There are a few counts of this clone. The V gene is TRBV27, the J gene TRBJ2-1; 7 nucleotides align to TRBD2. The CDR3 runs to 13 residues. V dropped 4 bases and J dropped 6; count of bases not matched to a gene: 3. Germline V lookup: CDR1 MNHEY, CDR2 SMNVEV (reference sequence). In DNA, the CDR3 is TGTGCCAGCAGTTGGCGGGAGCTCAATGAGCAGTTCTTC. Its protein product is CASSWRELNEQFF.

This clone was counted a few times. The rearrangement links TRBV29-1 to TRBJ1-4, with a possible D match to TRBD1 (5 bases). The CDR3 spans 13 residues. Germline CDR1 SQVTM, CDR2 ANQGSEA. V lost 6 bases to trimming and J lost 7 bases, with 15 bases between them. Here the CDR3 reads CSVEGPRGEKLFF. The DNA of the CDR3 is TGCAGCGTCGAGGGGCCGCGGGGTGAAAAACTGTTTTTT.

CDR3 coding DNA: TGCGCCAGCAGCTCCCAGACTAGCGGGGGAGAGACCCAGTACTTC. Protein sequence: CASSSQTSGGETQYF. The chain links TRBV5-1 to TRBJ2-5; 12 nucleotides agree with TRBD2. V trimming: 3 bases; J trimming: 4 bases; junction bases outside the gene matches: 4. Germline CDR1 is SGHRS and CDR2 is YFSETQ. The CDR3 contains 15 residues.

This clone was recorded a few times. The rearrangement uses TRBV7-2 and TRBJ1-1; no reliable D call. The CDR3 length is 10 residues. V was cut by 3 bases and J by 8 bases, with 4 bases left in between. CDR1 SGHTA and CDR2 FQGNSA come from the germline V gene. The CDR3 reads CASSFTEAFF. CDR3 nucleotides: TGTGCCAGCAGCTTCACAGAAGCTTTCTTT. Based on the CDR3 plus reference TRBV7-2 and TRBJ1-1, the full variable domain is GAGVSQSPSNKVTEKGKDVELRCDPISGHTALYWYRQSLGQGLEFLIYFQGNSAPDKSGLPSDRFSAERTGGSVSTLTIQRTQQEDSAVYLCASSFTEAFFGQGTRLTVV.

This chain links TRBV7-2 with TRBJ1-1; D may be TRBD1 (6 bases). V gave up 3 bases and J gave up 0 bases, with 17 bases separating them. The CDR3 consists of 17 residues. CDR1 and CDR2 (germline): SGHTA, FQGNSA. CDR3 sequence: CASSFPLTGPLNTEAFF. CDR3 sequence (DNA): TGTGCCAGCAGCTTCCCCCTGACAGGACCTCTGAACACTGAAGCTTTCTTT. Drawing the rest from reference TRBV7-2 and TRBJ1-1, the complete variable domain is GAGVSQSPSNKVTEKGKDVELRCDPISGHTALYWYRQSLGQGLEFLIYFQGNSAPDKSGLPSDRFSAERTGGSVSTLTIQRTQQEDSAVYLCASSFPLTGPLNTEAFFGQGTRLTVV.

Only a few counts were recorded for this clone. V and J are TRBV28 and TRBJ1-1; 7 bases are a match to TRBD1. Losses at the gene ends were 6 bases for V and 7 bases for J; bases not matched to a gene: 11. The germline V gene encodes CDR1 MDHEN and CDR2 SYDVKM. The CDR3 consists of 14 residues. CDR3 coding DNA: TGTGCCAGCAGCTCCGGGGACAGCCGCTTTGAAGCTTTCTTT. Its translation: CASSSGDSRFEAFF.

In its sample, this clone was seen once. The rearrangement joins TRBV2 to TRBJ2-7; D not resolved. V lost 4 bases to trimming and J lost 7 bases, with 8 bases between them. The V gene's germline CDR1 is SNHLY and CDR2 FYNNEI. The CDR3 is 11 amino acids. The CDR3 region is CASSVLKEQYF. The CDR3 DNA follows: TGTGCCAGCAGTGTTTTGAAGGAGCAGTACTTC.

This clone was observed a handful of times. This rearrangement joins TRBV7-3 to TRBJ2-5, with TRBD2 matching 9 bases. Germline V gives CDR1 SGHTA, CDR2 FQGTGA. The J segment lost 5 bases and the V segment lost 2 bases, leaving 15 bases of the junction unmatched. The CDR3 loop spans 18 amino acids. For the CDR3, the DNA is TGTGCCAGCAGCTTAGGGATAGCGGGAGTAAGTGGTGGCGAGACCCAGTACTTC. It is translated as CASSLGIAGVSGGETQYF.

Only a few counts were recorded for this clone. The rearrangement uses TRBV25-1 and TRBJ2-7; 11 bases align to TRBD2. CDR1 and CDR2 from the germline V gene are MGHDK and SYGVNS. With 4 bases clipped from V and 7 bases from J, the junction kept 9 bases outside the gene matches. The CDR3 is 15 amino acids. CDR3 loop: CASSGTSGFTGEQYF. The CDR3 coding sequence is TGTGCCAGCAGTGGGACTAGCGGGTTTACCGGGGAGCAGTACTTC.

J is TRBJ2-7 and V is TRBV19, with a tentative D call TRBD2 (5 bases). The V end lost 5 bases, the J end lost 6 bases, and 14 bases lay between the germline ends. Germline V gene lookup returns CDR1 LNHDA and CDR2 SQIVND (reference sequence). There are 13 residues in the CDR3. CDR3 nucleotides: TGTGCCAGTAGTCCACGGGGATCGGTCGAGCAGTACTTC. Encoded protein: CASSPRGSVEQYF.

The rearrangement links TRBV19 to TRBJ1-4, with D perhaps TRBD1 (5 bases). V gave up 6 bases and J gave up 10 bases, with 21 bases separating them. The CDR3 is made up of 15 amino acids. CDR1 is LNHDA, CDR2 SQIVND, per germline (reference sequence). The CDR3 here is CASRAVLGRAAKLFF. The DNA of the CDR3 is TGTGCCAGTAGAGCCGTCCTCGGCAGGGCAGCAAAACTGTTTTTT.

This clone has only a few counts. The chain links TRBV19 to TRBJ1-2, with 7 positions matching TRBD1. Trimming took 4 bases from V and 4 from J; bases not matched to a gene: 6. CDR3 length: 14 amino acids. Germline CDR1 reads LNHDA; CDR2 reads SQIVND (reference sequence). In DNA, the CDR3 is TGTGCCAGTAGTACGACAGGGTTGAGCTATGGCTACACCTTC. As protein: CASSTTGLSYGYTF.

The chain links TRBV4-3 to TRBJ1-1; TRBD1 agrees at 10 bases. V gave up 3 bases and J gave up 0 bases; unmatched junction bases: 4. CDR3 size: 16 residues. CDR1 and CDR2 from the germline V gene are LGHNA and YSLEER. In nucleotides, the CDR3 is TGCGCCAGCAGCCACGGGACAGGGGTGATGAACACTGAAGCTTTCTTT. Protein sequence: CASSHGTGVMNTEAFF.

This clone was found a few times. This chain joins TRBV30 and TRBJ2-3, with D perhaps matching TRBD1 or TRBD2 (5 bases each). This CDR3 spans 14 amino acids. Trimming shortened V by 1 base and J by 4 bases, and 12 bases separated the two germline ends. Germline CDR1 is GTSNPN and CDR2 is SVGIG (reference sequence). The CDR3: CAWSGGKGADTQYF. CDR3 nucleotides: TGTGCCTGGAGTGGGGGGAAAGGGGCAGATACGCAGTATTTT.

This clone was counted only a few times. The rearrangement joins TRBV7-9 to TRBJ1-1; 9 nucleotides match TRBD1. CDR3 length: 15 amino acids. J was trimmed by 3 bases and V by 1 base; bases with no gene match: 3. Germline V gives CDR1 SEHNR, CDR2 FQNEAQ (reference sequence). The CDR3: CASSLGDREDTEAFF. Here the CDR3 DNA reads TGTGCCAGCAGCTTAGGGGACAGGGAAGACACTGAAGCTTTCTTT.

This rearrangement joins TRBV6-1 to TRBJ2-1, with a possible D match to TRBD2 (6 bases). There are 16 residues in the CDR3. Trimming took 4 bases from V and 4 from J, leaving 17 bases between them. The V gene's germline CDR1 is MNHNS and CDR2 SASEGT. In nucleotides, the CDR3 is TGTGCCAGCAGTGGGGGACGCCGGGACTTTTACAATGAGCAGTTCTTC. Protein: CASSGGRRDFYNEQFF.

This clone was observed a handful of times. The chain carries TRBV2 and TRBJ1-1; a possible D gene is TRBD1 (5 bases). CDR1 is SNHLY and CDR2 is FYNNEI in the germline V gene. The CDR3 runs 13 residues. V lost 6 bases, J lost 4 bases, and 12 bases lay in between. The CDR3 nucleotides read TGTGCCAGCAGAGGTACAGGTATCACTGAAGCTTTCTTT. Protein: CASRGTGITEAFF. The full variable domain, its missing parts supplied by reference TRBV2 and TRBJ1-1, is EPEVTQTPSHQVTQMGQEVILRCVPISNHLYFYWYRQILGQKVEFLVSFYNNEISEKSEIFDDQFSVERPDGSNFTLKIRSTKLEDSAMYFCASRGTGITEAFFGQGTRLTVV.

CDR3 protein: CASRSGLAPTGELFF. The CDR3 region has the DNA TGTGCCAGCCGGAGCGGACTAGCGCCGACCGGGGAGCTGTTTTTT. V usage is TRBV9 and J usage is TRBJ2-2; 9 bases fit TRBD2. J lost 5 bases, V lost 7 bases, and 9 bases had no gene match. The CDR3 is 15 residues long. CDR1 and CDR2 (germline): SGDLS, YYNGEE.

This clone was detected a few times. The chain has TRBV4-1 and TRBJ2-5, with D perhaps TRBD2 (5 bases). Per germline, CDR1 MGHRA and CDR2 YSYEKL. Trimming took off 4 bases at V and 5 bases at J, with 17 bases between the two ends. This CDR3 is built from 15 residues. CDR3: CASSPSGGSRETQYF. In DNA form, the CDR3 reads TGCGCCAGCAGCCCATCTGGCGGGTCTCGGGAGACCCAGTACTTC.